This T cell receptor (beta chain) stems from a study of cytomegalovirus exposure and HLA in healthy donors. The CDR3 is 15 amino acids. In germline, CDR1 is LGHNA, CDR2 YNFKEQ. Deletions cut 0 bases from V and 3 bases from J, with 12 bases between. Study findings and constraints: Later, TCR association rates were found to vary by HLA locus, highest for DRB1 and lowest for HLA-C. In an earlier analysis, productive rearrangement rates for most beta V segments clustered near 87% or 30%.

PCR primers comprised 60 Vbeta and 13 Jbeta primers. Sequenced by immunoSEQ multiplex PCR; TCRdb stores in-frame clones only, minus some. The table for this sample gives approximately 130,000 clones. As to this clone: Its specificity is unknown.

J is TRBJ2-7 and V is TRBV4-2, with D tentatively TRBD2 (6 bases). This TCR derives from a woman in her sixties or seventies in good health and CMV-seronegative. Sequenced material: PBMCs. CDR3 amino acids: CASSQDGGRFYEQYF. In nucleotides, the CDR3 is TGTGCCAGCAGCCAAGATGGAGGGCGGTTCTACGAGCAGTACTTC.